One sample yielded the 15 T cell receptor beta chains listed below, sequenced in a study of patients and donors after allogeneic stem cell transplantation. Each CDR3 protein is one row after TCRdb ran MiXCR on the RT-PCR reads. The sample has some 200,000 distinct CDR3 sequences, less than 45% seen once; the top ten hold around 35%. Sequenced sample: blood, either unsorted or a sorted T cell fraction (not recorded which). The receptor set was obtained from a human donor who was either an allogeneic HSCT recipient or a stem cell or donor lymphocyte infusion donor (not recorded which). It is not recorded whose cells these are; they may come from a transplant donor.

This clonotype has more than one count but fewer than ten. The chain employs TRBV30 and TRBJ1-5, with TRBD1 as a possible D gene (6 bases). V was cut by 0 bases and J by 3 bases, with 9 bases left in between. Germline V gene data show CDR1 as GTSNPN and CDR2 as SVGIG (reference sequence). The CDR3 loop spans 14 amino acids. As DNA, the CDR3 is TGTGCCTGGAGTGTACCAGGGGTCAATCAGCCCCAGCATTTT. Protein sequence: CAWSVPGVNQPQHF.

The V gene is TRBV6-5, the J gene TRBJ1-2; D unresolved. CDR1 is MNHEY and CDR2 is SVGAGI in the germline V gene. Trimming removed 0 bases from V and 7 bases from J, with 9 bases in between. This CDR3 is built from 13 residues. This chain's CDR3 is CASSYSGATGYTF. In DNA, the CDR3 is TGTGCCAGCAGTTACTCAGGAGCAACTGGCTACACCTTC.

This chain uses TRBV28 with TRBJ1-4; no clear D. CDR3 size: 12 residues. Trimming removed 5 bases at V and 8 bases at J, with 9 bases between. Per germline, CDR1 MDHEN and CDR2 SYDVKM. CDR3 sequence (DNA): TGTGCCAGCAGTGGTAAAGGGGAAAAACTGTTTTTT. As protein: CASSGKGEKLFF. Full variable domain (outside the CDR3, taken from reference TRBV28 and TRBJ1-4): DVKVTQSSRYLVKRTGEKVFLECVQDMDHENMFWYRQDPGLGLRLIYFSYDVKMKEKGDIPEGYSVSREKKERFSLILESASTNQTSMYLCASSGKGEKLFFGSGTQLSVL.

The V gene is TRBV6-2 or TRBV6-3, the J gene TRBJ1-5, with D possibly TRBD1 on 6 matching bases. Germline lookup yields CDR1 MNHEY and CDR2 SVGEGT. This CDR3 contains 15 residues. V was trimmed by 6 bases and J by 4 bases, leaving 16 bases between them. In DNA, the CDR3 is TGTGCCAGCAGAGAGGTACAGGGAATGAATCAGCCCCAGCATTTT. Translation gives CASREVQGMNQPQHF.

Many counts were recorded for this clonotype. The V and J genes are TRBV15 and TRBJ1-5; D not resolved. The V end was cut by 3 bases, the J end by 6 bases, with 24 bases between. There are 18 residues in the CDR3. CDR1 and CDR2 (germline): LNHNV, YYDKDF (reference sequence). The CDR3 DNA is TGTGCCACCAGCAGCTTCCCCGGGTCCCAGCGCCCAATTCAGCCCCAGCATTTT. This gives the protein CATSSFPGSQRPIQPQHF.

This chain joins TRBV27 and TRBJ1-2; TRBD1 aligns across 8 bases. Germline lookup yields CDR1 MNHEY and CDR2 SMNVEV (reference sequence). Trimming removed 6 bases from V and 5 bases from J; junction bases left unmatched: 5. This CDR3 is 13 amino acids long. The DNA of the CDR3 is TGTGCCAGCAGAAAGACAGGGGCTTATGGCTACACCTTC. This translates into CASRKTGAYGYTF.

V and J are TRBV5-1 and TRBJ2-5; 8 bases map to TRBD1. The junction had 7 bases not matched to a gene; V was cut back by 7 bases and J by 2 bases. The CDR3 has 14 amino acids. Germline CDR1 is SGHRS and CDR2 is YFSETQ. The CDR3 here is CASYPDRAQETQYF. DNA of the CDR3: TGCGCCAGCTACCCGGACAGGGCACAAGAGACCCAGTACTTC.

The chain combines TRBV5-1 with TRBJ2-3; no firm D call. This CDR3 is built from 14 residues. CDR1 is SGHRS and CDR2 is YFSETQ in the germline V gene. V shed 0 bases and J shed 6 bases, with 11 bases lying between them. DNA of the CDR3: TGCGCCAGCAGCTTGGCTGGGTGGCCGGATACGCAGTATTTT. Protein sequence: CASSLAGWPDTQYF.

This CDR3 is CASSLDGGLGNQPQHF. DNA for the CDR3: TGTGCCAGCAGTTTAGACGGGGGGCTCGGCAATCAGCCCCAGCATTTT. V usage is TRBV28 and J usage is TRBJ1-5, with D possibly being TRBD1 (6 bases). The V gene's germline CDR1 is MDHEN and CDR2 SYDVKM. Deletions cut 2 bases from V and 2 bases from J, with 13 bases between. The CDR3 runs 16 residues.

J is TRBJ2-2 and V is TRBV5-6; unclear D gene. Germline V gives CDR1 SGHDT, CDR2 YYEEEE. This CDR3 spans 14 amino acids. The V end was cut by 0 bases, the J end by 6 bases, with 9 bases between. The CDR3 loop is CASSLEGPAGELFF. The CDR3 region has the DNA TGTGCCAGCAGCTTGGAAGGGCCTGCCGGGGAGCTGTTTTTT.

The chain has TRBV5-1 and TRBJ1-1; tentatively, D is TRBD1 (5 bases). Germline V gene sequence: CDR1 SGHRS, CDR2 YFSETQ. V was clipped by 2 bases and J by 1 base, with 9 bases between them. The CDR3 loop spans 14 amino acids. The CDR3 coding sequence is TGCGCCAGCAGCTTTCGACAGCCGAACACTGAAGCTTTCTTT. Residues: CASSFRQPNTEAFF.

There are a few counts of this clonotype. The V call is TRBV20-1, the J call TRBJ1-1; no reliable D call. Germline CDR1 and CDR2: DFQATT and SNEGSKA (reference sequence). This CDR3 contains 15 residues. Deletions cut 0 bases from V and 6 bases from J, with 17 bases between. The CDR3, as DNA: TGCAGTGCTAGAGATAGCTATCGGCAGGCCCCTGAAGCTTTCTTT. It yields the protein CSARDSYRQAPEAFF.

This clonotype has a handful of counts. The rearrangement links TRBV11-2 to TRBJ2-1; D gene unclear. Deletions cut 2 bases from V and 0 bases from J, with 11 bases between. CDR3 length equals 16 residues. Germline CDR1 reads SGHAT; CDR2 reads FQNNGV. The CDR3: CASSLRAPSSYNEQFF. The CDR3 DNA follows: TGTGCCAGCAGCTTAAGGGCGCCTAGCTCCTACAATGAGCAGTTCTTC. Filled out from reference TRBV11-2 and TRBJ2-1, the complete variable domain reads EAGVAQSPRYKIIEKRQSVAFWCNPISGHATLYWYQQILGQGPKLLIQFQNNGVVDDSQLPKDRFSAERLKGVDSTLKIQPAKLEDSAVYLCASSLRAPSSYNEQFFGPGTRLTVL.

This clonotype was observed a handful of times. The rearrangement links TRBV9 to TRBJ1-3, with D possibly matching TRBD1 (6 bases). This CDR3 has 16 amino acids. Germline V gene data show CDR1 as SGDLS and CDR2 as YYNGEE. V lost 0 bases and J 4 bases, leaving 14 bases between the germline ends. The DNA of the CDR3 is TGTGCCAGCAGCGTAGCCAGCGCAGGGGACGGAAACACCATATATTTT. Translating gives CASSVASAGDGNTIYF.

This CDR3 reads CSVGRRSSSTEAFF. CDR3 nucleotides: TGCAGCGTTGGCAGGCGCAGTTCGAGCACTGAAGCTTTCTTT. The rearrangement joins TRBV29-1 to TRBJ1-1; D unclear. The CDR3 spans 14 residues. V was shortened by 4 bases and J by 4 bases, with 16 bases between the two germline ends. Germline loops: CDR1 SQVTM, CDR2 ANQGSEA.